This T cell receptor (beta chain) emerged from a study of T-cell reconstitution after alpha-beta-depleted transplantation in children. As for this clonotype: One junction end disagrees with the germline gene, perhaps due to a read error.

This sample's TCRbeta library carried unique molecular identifier barcodes. In TCRdb, the PCR reads were re-called with MiXCR into one record per CDR3 protein. The repertoire includes around 270,000 distinct CDR3 sequences, over 9.5% of them detected once, and less than 9% sits in the top ten. Sequencing used PBMCs, obtained before TCRalphabeta/CD19-depleted stem cell transplant. This clonotype originated in a boy younger than two with acute myeloid leukemia, due to receive a stem cell transplant.

The CDR3 is CASSASGGVGTGEQFF. DNA for the CDR3: TGTGCCAGCAGCGCTAGCGGGGGGGTAGGCACCGGGGAGCAGTTTTTT. The chain carries TRBV11-2 and TRBJ2-2, with 12 bases lining up with TRBD2. CDR3 size: 16 residues. Germline V CDR1 and CDR2: SGHAT, FQNNGV.